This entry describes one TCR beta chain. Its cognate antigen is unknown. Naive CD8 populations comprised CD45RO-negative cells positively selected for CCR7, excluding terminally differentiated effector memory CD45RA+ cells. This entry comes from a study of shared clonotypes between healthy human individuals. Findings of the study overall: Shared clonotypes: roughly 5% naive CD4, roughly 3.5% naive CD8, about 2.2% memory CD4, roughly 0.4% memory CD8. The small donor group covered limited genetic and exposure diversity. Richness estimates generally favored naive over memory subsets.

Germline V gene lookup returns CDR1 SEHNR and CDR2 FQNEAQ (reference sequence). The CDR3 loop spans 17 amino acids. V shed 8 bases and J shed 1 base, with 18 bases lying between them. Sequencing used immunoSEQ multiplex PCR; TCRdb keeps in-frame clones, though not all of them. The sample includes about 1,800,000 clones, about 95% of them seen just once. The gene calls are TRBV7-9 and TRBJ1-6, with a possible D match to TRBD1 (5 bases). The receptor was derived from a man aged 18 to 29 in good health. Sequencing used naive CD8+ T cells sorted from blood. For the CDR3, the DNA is TGTGCCAGCGGGACGAGCTTGGTTCCTTCCTATAATTCACCCCTCCACTTT. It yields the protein CASGTSLVPSYNSPLHF.